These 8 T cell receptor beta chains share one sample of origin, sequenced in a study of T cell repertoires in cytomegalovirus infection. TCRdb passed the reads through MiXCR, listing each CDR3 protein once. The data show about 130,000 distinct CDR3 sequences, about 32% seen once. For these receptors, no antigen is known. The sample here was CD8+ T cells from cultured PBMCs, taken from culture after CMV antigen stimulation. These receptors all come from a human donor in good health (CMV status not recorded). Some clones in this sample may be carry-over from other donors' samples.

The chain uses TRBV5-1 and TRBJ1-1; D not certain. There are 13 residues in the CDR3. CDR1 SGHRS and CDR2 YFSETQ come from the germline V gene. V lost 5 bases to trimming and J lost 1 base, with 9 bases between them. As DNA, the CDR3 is TGCGCCAGCAGTAAGGGCGCGAACACTGAAGCTTTCTTT. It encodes CASSKGANTEAFF.

CDR3 DNA sequence: TGCAGTGCTAGAGATGGAGCTACGAGCTCCTACGAGCAGTACTTC. It translates to CSARDGATSSYEQYF. The rearrangement links TRBV20-1 to TRBJ2-7; D gene ambiguous. This CDR3 comprises 15 residues. V was cut by 0 bases and J by 0 bases, with 12 bases left in between. The germline V gene encodes CDR1 DFQATT and CDR2 SNEGSKA (reference sequence).

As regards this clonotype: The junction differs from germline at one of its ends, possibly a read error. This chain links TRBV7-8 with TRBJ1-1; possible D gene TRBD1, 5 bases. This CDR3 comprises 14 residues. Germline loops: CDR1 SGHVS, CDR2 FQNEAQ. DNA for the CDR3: TGTGCCAGCAGCTCGGGACTGCCGAACACGGAAGCGTACTTC. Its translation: CASSSGLPNTEAYF.

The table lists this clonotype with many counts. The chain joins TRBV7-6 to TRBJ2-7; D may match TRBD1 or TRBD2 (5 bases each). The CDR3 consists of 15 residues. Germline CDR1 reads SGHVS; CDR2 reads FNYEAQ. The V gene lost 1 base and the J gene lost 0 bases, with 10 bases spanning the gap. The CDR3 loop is CASSLDPGSSYEQYF. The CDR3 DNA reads TGTGCCAGCAGCTTAGATCCAGGGAGCTCCTACGAGCAGTACTTC. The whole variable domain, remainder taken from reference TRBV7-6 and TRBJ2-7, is GAGVSQSPRYKVTKRGQDVALRCDPISGHVSLYWYRQALGQGPEFLTYFNYEAQQDKSGLPNDRFSAERPEGSISTLTIQRTEQRDSAMYRCASSLDPGSSYEQYFGPGTRLTVT.

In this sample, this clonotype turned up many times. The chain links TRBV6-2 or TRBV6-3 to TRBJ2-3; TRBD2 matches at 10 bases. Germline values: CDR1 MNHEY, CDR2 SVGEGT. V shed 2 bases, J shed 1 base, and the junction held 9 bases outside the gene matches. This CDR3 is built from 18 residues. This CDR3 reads CASSYPALAGAGTDTQYF. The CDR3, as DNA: TGTGCCAGCAGTTACCCGGCGCTAGCGGGGGCTGGCACAGATACGCAGTATTTT.

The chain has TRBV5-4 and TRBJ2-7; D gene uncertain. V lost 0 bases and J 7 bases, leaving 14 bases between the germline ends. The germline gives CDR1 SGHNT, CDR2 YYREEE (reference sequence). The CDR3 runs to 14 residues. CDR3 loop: CASSLELGSQEQYF. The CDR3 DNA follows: TGTGCCAGCAGCTTGGAGCTGGGTTCGCAGGAGCAGTACTTC.

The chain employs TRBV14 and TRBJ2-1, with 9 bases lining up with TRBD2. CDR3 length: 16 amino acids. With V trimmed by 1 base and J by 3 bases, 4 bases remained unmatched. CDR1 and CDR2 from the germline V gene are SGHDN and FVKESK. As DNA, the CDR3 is TGTGCCAGCAGCCAAGCGCGGGGGGGCGACTACAATGAGCAGTTCTTC. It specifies CASSQARGGDYNEQFF.

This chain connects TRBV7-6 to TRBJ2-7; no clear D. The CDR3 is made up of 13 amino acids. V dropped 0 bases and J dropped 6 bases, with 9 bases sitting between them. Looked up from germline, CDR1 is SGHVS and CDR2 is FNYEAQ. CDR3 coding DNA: TGTGCCAGCAGCTTAGCGGGGTCCGGCGAGCAGTACTTC. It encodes CASSLAGSGEQYF.